The 11 T cell receptor beta chains below all came from one sample that was sequenced in a study of lymphopenia after photon versus proton radiotherapy. Measured with immunoSEQ multiplex PCR; TCRdb has only the in-frame clones, and not every one. The table has 89,000 or so clones, more than 70% seen once; the top ten hold about 1.3%. This sample comprised peripheral blood, obtained from a patient treated with proton-based radiotherapy. Receptor source: a man aged 55 to 70 with pancreatic cancer.

The chain joins TRBV19 to TRBJ2-7; tentative D call: TRBD2 (6 bases). CDR3 size: 14 residues. Germline V CDR1 and CDR2: LNHDA, SQIVND (reference sequence). V was pared by 4 bases and J by 3 bases, with 13 bases between. This chain's CDR3 is CASSRDLTVYEQYF. Written as DNA, the CDR3 is TGTGCCAGTAGTAGGGACTTGACAGTCTACGAGCAGTACTTC.

The V gene is TRBV5-1, the J gene TRBJ2-7; TRBD2 is a possible D gene (6 bases). The CDR3 length is 16 residues. CDR1 and CDR2 (germline): SGHRS, YFSETQ. Trimming removed 0 bases at V and 3 bases at J, with 16 bases between. The CDR3 bases are TGCGCCAGCAGCTTGGAGTATGGGGGGAAGGGCTACGAGCAGTACTTC. Translation gives CASSLEYGGKGYEQYF.

This chain uses TRBV28 with TRBJ1-4, with D perhaps matching TRBD1 (5 bases). The CDR3 runs to 15 residues. Germline loops: CDR1 MDHEN, CDR2 SYDVKM. Trimming took off 5 bases at V and 3 bases at J, with 13 bases between the two ends. The CDR3 coding sequence is TGTGCCAGCAGTAACCCGGGGACGGCTAATGAAAAACTGTTTTTT. Its protein is CASSNPGTANEKLFF.

The rearrangement joins TRBV19 to TRBJ1-1, with 8 bases that match TRBD1. CDR3 size: 15 residues. The junction had 7 bases not matched to a gene; V was cut back by 6 bases and J by 1 base. Germline lookup yields CDR1 LNHDA and CDR2 SQIVND (reference sequence). CDR3 DNA sequence: TGTGCCAGTAGCGATCAGGGGGCCGGGAACACTGAAGCTTTCTTT. Its protein product is CASSDQGAGNTEAFF.

The rearrangement joins TRBV27 to TRBJ1-6; no clear D gene. V was clipped by 5 bases and J by 5 bases, with 13 bases between them. This CDR3 is built from 15 residues. CDR1 is MNHEY and CDR2 is SMNVEV in the germline V gene (reference sequence). The CDR3 reads CASSPLRPNNSPLHF. The CDR3 coding sequence is TGTGCCAGCAGTCCCCTGCGACCAAATAATTCACCCCTCCACTTT.

The chain combines TRBV9 with TRBJ2-3; a possible D gene is TRBD2 (5 bases). The V end was cut by 2 bases, the J end by 1 base, with 11 bases between. Germline CDR1 reads SGDLS; CDR2 reads YYNGEE. This CDR3 is built from 15 residues. CDR3 coding DNA: TGTGCCAGCAGCGTCGGAGCGAGGGGCACAGATACGCAGTATTTT. It is translated as CASSVGARGTDTQYF.

V and J are TRBV6-6 and TRBJ1-3; D is unclear. V was cut by 5 bases and J by 1 base, with 9 bases left in between. There are 14 residues in the CDR3. Germline V gives CDR1 MNHNY, CDR2 SVGAGI (reference sequence). The CDR3 loop is CASSPTSSGNTIYF. The CDR3 DNA sequence: TGTGCCAGCAGTCCCACCTCATCTGGAAACACCATATATTTT.

The chain is built from TRBV4-1 and TRBJ2-2; TRBD2 agrees at 11 bases. V gave up 1 base and J gave up 1 base; unmatched junction bases: 2. From germline, CDR1 is MGHRA and CDR2 YSYEKL. The CDR3 loop spans 17 amino acids. The DNA for the CDR3 is TGCGCCAGCAGCCAAGTTCTAGCGGGAGGGAACACCGGGGAGCTGTTTTTT. Amino acids: CASSQVLAGGNTGELFF.

The gene calls are TRBV19 and TRBJ2-7; TRBD1 matches at 7 bases. There are 14 residues in the CDR3. Germline CDR1 is LNHDA and CDR2 is SQIVND (reference sequence). J lost 3 bases, V lost 9 bases, and 11 bases had no gene match. CDR3 protein: CASQSTGQHYEQYF. CDR3 coding DNA: TGTGCCAGCCAATCCACGGGACAGCACTACGAGCAGTACTTC. Drawing the rest from reference TRBV19 and TRBJ2-7, the complete variable domain is DGGITQSPKYLFRKEGQNVTLSCEQNLNHDAMYWYRQDPGQGLRLIYYSQIVNDFQKGDIAEGYSVSREKKESFPLTVTSAQKNPTAFYLCASQSTGQHYEQYFGPGTRLTVT.

This clone was recorded once. The chain has TRBV5-1 and TRBJ2-2; D is unresolved. V dropped 2 bases and J dropped 1 base, with 6 bases sitting between them. Germline CDR1 and CDR2: SGHRS and YFSETQ. This CDR3 comprises 14 residues. The CDR3 reads CASSFGRNTGELFF. As DNA, the CDR3 is TGCGCCAGCAGCTTCGGCAGGAACACCGGGGAGCTGTTTTTT.

This sequence joins TRBV11-1 and TRBJ2-7, with 10 bases that match TRBD2. The J segment lost 9 bases and the V segment lost 3 bases, leaving 11 bases of the junction unmatched. This CDR3 comprises 15 residues. CDR1 is SGHAT and CDR2 is FQDESV in the germline V gene (reference sequence). The chain's CDR3 is CASSFPRVAGGAQYF. For the CDR3, the DNA is TGTGCCAGCAGCTTCCCTCGGGTAGCGGGAGGTGCGCAGTACTTC. The full variable domain, with the rest looked up from reference TRBV11-1 and TRBJ2-7, is EAEVAQSPRYKITEKSQAVAFWCDPISGHATLYWYRQILGQGPELLVQFQDESVVDDSQLPKDRFSAERLKGVDSTLKIQPAELGDSAMYLCASSFPRVAGGAQYFGPGTRLTVT.